This T cell receptor (beta chain) originates from a study of blood T cell repertoires in COVID-19. Generated by immunoSEQ multiplex PCR, the TCRdb table keeps only in-frame clones and is missing some. The top ten clones hold over 6.5% of a sample with 200,000 or so clones, about 80% of them seen once. This CDR3 region has 15 residues. V trimming: 0 bases; J trimming: 7 bases; junction bases outside the gene matches: 4. Per germline, CDR1 SGHNT and CDR2 YYREEE (reference sequence). Study members were between about 18 and 89 years old and lived in approximately 25 US regions. The chain carries TRBV5-4 and TRBJ1-6, with 7 positions matching TRBD1. The clonotype originates from a man aged 35-49 years who had recovered from COVID-19. The sequencing input was PBMCs or T cells enriched from blood (not recorded which). The CDR3 DNA sequence: TGTGCCAGCAGCTTGGGACAGGGTATCAATTCACCCCTCCACTTT. It encodes CASSLGQGINSPLHF.